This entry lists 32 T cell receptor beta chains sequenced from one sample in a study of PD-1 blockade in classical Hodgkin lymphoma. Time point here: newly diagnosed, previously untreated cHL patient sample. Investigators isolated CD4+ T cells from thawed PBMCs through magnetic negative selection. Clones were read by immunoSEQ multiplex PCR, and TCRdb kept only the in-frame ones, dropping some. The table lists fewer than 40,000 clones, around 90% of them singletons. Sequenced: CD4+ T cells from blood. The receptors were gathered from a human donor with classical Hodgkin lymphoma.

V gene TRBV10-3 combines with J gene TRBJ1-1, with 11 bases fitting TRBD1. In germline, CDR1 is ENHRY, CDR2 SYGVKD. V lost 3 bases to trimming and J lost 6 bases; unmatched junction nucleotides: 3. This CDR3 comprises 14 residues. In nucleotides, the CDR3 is TGTGCCATCAGTGATCCGGGACAGGGGGCTGAAGCTTTCTTT. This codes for CAISDPGQGAEAFF.

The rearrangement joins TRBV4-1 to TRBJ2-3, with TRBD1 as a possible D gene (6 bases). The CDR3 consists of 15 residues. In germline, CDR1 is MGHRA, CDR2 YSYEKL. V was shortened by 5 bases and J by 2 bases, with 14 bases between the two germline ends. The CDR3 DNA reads TGCGCCAGCAGCTCCAGGACAGAGTACACAGATACGCAGTATTTT. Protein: CASSSRTEYTDTQYF.

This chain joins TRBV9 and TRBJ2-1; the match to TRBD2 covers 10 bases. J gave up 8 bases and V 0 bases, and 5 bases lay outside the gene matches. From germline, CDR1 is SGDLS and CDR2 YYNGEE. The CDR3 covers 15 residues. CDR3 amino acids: CASSVGSGRAYEQFF. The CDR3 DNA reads TGTGCCAGCAGCGTAGGGAGCGGGAGGGCCTATGAGCAGTTCTTC.

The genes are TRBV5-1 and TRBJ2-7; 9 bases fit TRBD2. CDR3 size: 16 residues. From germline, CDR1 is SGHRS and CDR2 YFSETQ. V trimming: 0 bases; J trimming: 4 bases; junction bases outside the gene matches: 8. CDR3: CASSLAQGSGRYEQYF. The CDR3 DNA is TGCGCCAGCAGCTTGGCCCAAGGTAGCGGGAGATACGAGCAGTACTTC.

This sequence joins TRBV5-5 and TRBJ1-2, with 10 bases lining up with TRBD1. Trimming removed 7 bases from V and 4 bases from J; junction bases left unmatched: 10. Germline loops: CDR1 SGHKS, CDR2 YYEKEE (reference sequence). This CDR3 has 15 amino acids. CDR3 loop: CASHPRDRGPYGYTF. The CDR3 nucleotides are TGTGCCAGCCATCCCCGGGACAGGGGCCCCTATGGCTACACCTTC. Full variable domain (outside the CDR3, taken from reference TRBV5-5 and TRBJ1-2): DAGVTQSPTHLIKTRGQQVTLRCSPISGHKSVSWYQQVLGQGPQFIFQYYEKEERGRGNFPDRFSARQFPNYSSELNVNALLLGDSALYLCASHPRDRGPYGYTFGSGTRLTVV.

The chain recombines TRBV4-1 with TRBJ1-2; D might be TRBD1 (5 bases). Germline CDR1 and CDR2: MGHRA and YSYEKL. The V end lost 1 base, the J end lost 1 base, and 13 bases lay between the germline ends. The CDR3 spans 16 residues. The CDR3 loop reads CASSQGSGTGNYGYTF. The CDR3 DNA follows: TGCGCCAGCAGCCAAGGATCCGGGACCGGTAACTATGGCTACACCTTC.

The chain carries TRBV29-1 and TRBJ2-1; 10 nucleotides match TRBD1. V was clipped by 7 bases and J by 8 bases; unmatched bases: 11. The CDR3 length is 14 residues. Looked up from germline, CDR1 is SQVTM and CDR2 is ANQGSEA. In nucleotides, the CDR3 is TGCAGCGGATGGCTTGGGACAGGGGTCCATGAGCAGTTCTTC. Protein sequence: CSGWLGTGVHEQFF.

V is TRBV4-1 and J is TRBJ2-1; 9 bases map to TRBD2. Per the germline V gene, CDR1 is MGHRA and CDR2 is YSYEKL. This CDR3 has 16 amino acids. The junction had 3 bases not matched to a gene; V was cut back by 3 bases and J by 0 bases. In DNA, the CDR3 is TGCGCCAGCAGCCAGATTAGCGGGAGCTCCTACAATGAGCAGTTCTTC. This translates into CASSQISGSSYNEQFF.

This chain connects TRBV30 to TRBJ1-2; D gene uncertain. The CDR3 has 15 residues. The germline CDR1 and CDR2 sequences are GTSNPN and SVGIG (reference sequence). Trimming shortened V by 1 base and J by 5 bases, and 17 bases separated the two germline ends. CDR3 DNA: TGTGCCTGGAGTGAGTTAGTCACAAGGAATTATGGCTACACCTTC. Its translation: CAWSELVTRNYGYTF.

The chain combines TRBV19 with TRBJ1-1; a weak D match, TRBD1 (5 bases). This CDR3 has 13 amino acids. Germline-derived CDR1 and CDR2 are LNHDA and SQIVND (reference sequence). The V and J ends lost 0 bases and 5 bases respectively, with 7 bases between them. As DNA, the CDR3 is TGTGCCAGTAGTATAGACAGGGATACTGAAGCTTTCTTT. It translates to CASSIDRDTEAFF.

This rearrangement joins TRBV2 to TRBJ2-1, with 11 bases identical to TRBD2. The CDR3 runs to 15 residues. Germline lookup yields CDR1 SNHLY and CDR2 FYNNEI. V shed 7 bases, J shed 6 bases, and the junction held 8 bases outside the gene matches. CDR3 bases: TGTGCCAGCACCTTAGCGGGAGGGCTGCTCAATGAGCAGTTCTTC. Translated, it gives CASTLAGGLLNEQFF.

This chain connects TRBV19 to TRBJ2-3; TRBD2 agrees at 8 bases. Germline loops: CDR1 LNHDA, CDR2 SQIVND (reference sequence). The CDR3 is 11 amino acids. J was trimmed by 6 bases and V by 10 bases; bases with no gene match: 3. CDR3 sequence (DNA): TGTGCCACCCGGGGGGGGGATACGCAGTATTTT. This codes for CATRGGDTQYF.

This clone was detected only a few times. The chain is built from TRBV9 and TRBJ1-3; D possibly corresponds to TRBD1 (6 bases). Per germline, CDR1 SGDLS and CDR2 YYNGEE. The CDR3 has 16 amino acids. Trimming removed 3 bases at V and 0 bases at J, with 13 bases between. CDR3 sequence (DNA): TGTGCCAGCAGCGCCGCCACAGGGATCTCTGGAAACACCATATATTTT. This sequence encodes CASSAATGISGNTIYF. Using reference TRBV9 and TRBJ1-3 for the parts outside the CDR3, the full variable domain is DSGVTQTPKHLITATGQRVTLRCSPRSGDLSVYWYQQSLDQGLQFLIQYYNGEERAKGNILERFSAQQFPDLHSELNLSSLELGDSALYFCASSAATGISGNTIYFGEGSWLTVV.

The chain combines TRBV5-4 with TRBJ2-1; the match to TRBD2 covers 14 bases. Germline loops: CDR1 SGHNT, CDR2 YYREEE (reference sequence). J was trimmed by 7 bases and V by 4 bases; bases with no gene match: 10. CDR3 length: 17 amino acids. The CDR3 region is CASSRSTSGRAGNEQFF. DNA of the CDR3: TGTGCCAGCAGCCGTTCGACTAGCGGGAGGGCCGGAAATGAGCAGTTCTTC.

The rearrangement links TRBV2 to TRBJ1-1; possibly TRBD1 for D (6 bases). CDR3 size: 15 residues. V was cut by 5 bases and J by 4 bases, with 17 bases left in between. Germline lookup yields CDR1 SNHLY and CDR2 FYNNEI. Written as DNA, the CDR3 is TGTGCCAGCAGTTCAGGGGTAAGGCAGGGCACTGAAGCTTTCTTT. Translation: CASSSGVRQGTEAFF.

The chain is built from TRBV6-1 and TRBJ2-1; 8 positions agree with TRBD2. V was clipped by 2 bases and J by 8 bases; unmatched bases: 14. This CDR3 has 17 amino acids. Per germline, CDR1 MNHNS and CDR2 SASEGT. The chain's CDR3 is CASSESGVGRAGDEQFF. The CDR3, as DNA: TGTGCCAGCAGTGAATCGGGGGTCGGGAGGGCCGGCGATGAGCAGTTCTTC.

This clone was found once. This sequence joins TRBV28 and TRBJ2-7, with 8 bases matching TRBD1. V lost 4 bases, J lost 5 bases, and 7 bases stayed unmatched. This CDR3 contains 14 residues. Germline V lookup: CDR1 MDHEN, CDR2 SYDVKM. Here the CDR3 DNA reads TGTGCCAGCAGTTCCGGGACAGGAAAAAACGAGCAGTACTTC. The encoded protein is CASSSGTGKNEQYF.

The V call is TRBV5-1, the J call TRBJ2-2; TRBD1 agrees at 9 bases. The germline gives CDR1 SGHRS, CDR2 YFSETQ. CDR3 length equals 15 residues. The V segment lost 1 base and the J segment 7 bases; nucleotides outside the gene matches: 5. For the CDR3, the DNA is TGCGCCAGCAGCTTGACAGGGGGCGATGGCGGGGAGCTGTTTTTT. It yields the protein CASSLTGGDGGELFF.

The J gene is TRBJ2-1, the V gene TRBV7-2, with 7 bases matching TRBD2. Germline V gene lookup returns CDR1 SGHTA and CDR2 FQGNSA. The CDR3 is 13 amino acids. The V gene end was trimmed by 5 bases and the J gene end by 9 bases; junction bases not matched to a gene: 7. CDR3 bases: TGTGCCAGCAGCCCTAGACTAGCAGGTGAGCAGTTCTTC. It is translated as CASSPRLAGEQFF. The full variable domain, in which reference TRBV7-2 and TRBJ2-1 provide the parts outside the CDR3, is GAGVSQSPSNKVTEKGKDVELRCDPISGHTALYWYRQSLGQGLEFLIYFQGNSAPDKSGLPSDRFSAERTGGSVSTLTIQRTQQEDSAVYLCASSPRLAGEQFFGPGTRLTVL.

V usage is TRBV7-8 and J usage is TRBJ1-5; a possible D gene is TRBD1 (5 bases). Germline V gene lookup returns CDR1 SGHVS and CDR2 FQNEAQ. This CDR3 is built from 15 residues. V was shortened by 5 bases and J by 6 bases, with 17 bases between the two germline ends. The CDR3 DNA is TGTGCCAGCAGCCCCGTCGAAGGGGAGGCTCAGCCCCAGCATTTT. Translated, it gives CASSPVEGEAQPQHF.

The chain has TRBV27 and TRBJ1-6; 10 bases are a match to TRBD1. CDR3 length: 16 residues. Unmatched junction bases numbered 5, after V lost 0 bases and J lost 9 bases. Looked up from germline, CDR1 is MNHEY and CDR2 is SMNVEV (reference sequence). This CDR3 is CASSLSGGTGVSPLHF. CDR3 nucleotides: TGTGCCAGCAGTTTATCAGGCGGGACAGGGGTTTCACCCCTCCACTTT.

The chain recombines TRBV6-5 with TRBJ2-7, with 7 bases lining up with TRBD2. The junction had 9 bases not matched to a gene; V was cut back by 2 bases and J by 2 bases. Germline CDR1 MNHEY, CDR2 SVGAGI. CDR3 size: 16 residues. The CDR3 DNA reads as TGTGCCAGCAGTTACGTCGGCGGGAGAGCAGCCTACGAGCAGTACTTC. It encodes CASSYVGGRAAYEQYF.

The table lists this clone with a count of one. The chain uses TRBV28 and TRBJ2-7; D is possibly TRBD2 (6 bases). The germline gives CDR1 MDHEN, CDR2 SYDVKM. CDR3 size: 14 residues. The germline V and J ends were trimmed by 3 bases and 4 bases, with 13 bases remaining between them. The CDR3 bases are TGTGCCAGCAGTTTCCGGGGGAAGGAGTACGAGCAGTACTTC. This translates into CASSFRGKEYEQYF.

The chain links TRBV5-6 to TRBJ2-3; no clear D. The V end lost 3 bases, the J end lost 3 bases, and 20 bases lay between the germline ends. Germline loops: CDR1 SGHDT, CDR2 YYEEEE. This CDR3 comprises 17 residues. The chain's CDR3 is CASSSRADPSWTDTQYF. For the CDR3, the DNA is TGTGCCAGCAGCTCAAGGGCAGATCCGAGTTGGACAGATACGCAGTATTTT. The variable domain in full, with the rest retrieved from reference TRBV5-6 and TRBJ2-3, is DAGVTQSPTHLIKTRGQQVTLRCSPKSGHDTVSWYQQALGQGPQFIFQYYEEEERQRGNFPDRFSGHQFPNYSSELNVNALLLGDSALYLCASSSRADPSWTDTQYFGPGTRLTVL.

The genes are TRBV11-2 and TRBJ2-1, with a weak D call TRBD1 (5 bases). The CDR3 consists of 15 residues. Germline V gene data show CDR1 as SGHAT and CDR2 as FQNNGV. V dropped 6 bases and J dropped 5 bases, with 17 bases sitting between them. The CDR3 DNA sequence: TGTGCCAGCAGACCTCTTGTGGGGCAGAACAATGAGCAGTTCTTC. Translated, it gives CASRPLVGQNNEQFF.

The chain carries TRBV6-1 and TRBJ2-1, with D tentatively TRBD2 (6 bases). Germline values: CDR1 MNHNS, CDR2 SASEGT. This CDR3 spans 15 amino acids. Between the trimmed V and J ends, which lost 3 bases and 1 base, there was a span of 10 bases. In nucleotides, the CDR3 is TGTGCCAGCAGTGACGGGACTGGTTCCTACAATGAGCAGTTCTTC. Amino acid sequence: CASSDGTGSYNEQFF.

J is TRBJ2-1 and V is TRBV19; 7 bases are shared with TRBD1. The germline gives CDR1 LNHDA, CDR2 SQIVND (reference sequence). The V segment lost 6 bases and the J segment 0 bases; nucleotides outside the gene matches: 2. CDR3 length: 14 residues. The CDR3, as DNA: TGTGCCAGTAGCCCAGGGGGCTCCTACAATGAGCAGTTCTTC. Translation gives CASSPGGSYNEQFF.

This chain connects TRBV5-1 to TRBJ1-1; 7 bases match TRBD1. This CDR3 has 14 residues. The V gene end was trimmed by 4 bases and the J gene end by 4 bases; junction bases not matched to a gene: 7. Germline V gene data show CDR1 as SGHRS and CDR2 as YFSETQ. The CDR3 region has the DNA TGCGCCAGCAGCCAGACAGGGATGGGCACTGAAGCTTTCTTT. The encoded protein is CASSQTGMGTEAFF.

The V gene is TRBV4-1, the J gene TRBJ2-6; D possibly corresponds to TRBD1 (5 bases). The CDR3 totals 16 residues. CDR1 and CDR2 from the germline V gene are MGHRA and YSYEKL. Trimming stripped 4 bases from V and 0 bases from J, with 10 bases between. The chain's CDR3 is CASSPRGFSGANVLTF. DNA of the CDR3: TGCGCCAGCAGCCCAAGGGGCTTCTCTGGGGCCAACGTCCTGACTTTC.

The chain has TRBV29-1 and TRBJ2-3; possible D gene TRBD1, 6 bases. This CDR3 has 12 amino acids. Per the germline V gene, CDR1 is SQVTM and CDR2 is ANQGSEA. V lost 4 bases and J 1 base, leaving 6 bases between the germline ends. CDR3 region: CSVGQGTDTQYF. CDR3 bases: TGCAGCGTTGGACAGGGCACAGATACGCAGTATTTT.

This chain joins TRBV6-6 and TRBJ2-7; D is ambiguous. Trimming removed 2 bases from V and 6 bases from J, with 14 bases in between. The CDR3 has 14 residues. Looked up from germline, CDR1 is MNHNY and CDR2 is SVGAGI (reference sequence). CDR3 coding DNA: TGTGCCAGCAGTTACGGGCCCAACTTCGGCGAGCAGTACTTC. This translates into CASSYGPNFGEQYF.

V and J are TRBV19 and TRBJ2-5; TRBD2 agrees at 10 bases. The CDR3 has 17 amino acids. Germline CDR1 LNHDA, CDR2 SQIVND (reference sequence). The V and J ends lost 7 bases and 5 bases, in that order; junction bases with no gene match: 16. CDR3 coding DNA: TGTGCCAGTACCCCAGGGAGGAGCGGGAGGGCCCGGGAGACCCAGTACTTC. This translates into CASTPGRSGRARETQYF.